The 6 T cell receptor beta chains below come from one sample, sequenced in a study of T cells in women clearing cervical HPV infection. The table came from immunoSEQ multiplex PCR; TCRdb's copy has only in-frame clones and leaves some out. The data show more than 45,000 clones, and the top ten clones hold roughly 1.6%. Sequenced input: blood buffy coat. These receptor sequences come from a woman aged 18-70 years with a cervical HPV16 infection that either progressed to CIN3+ or cleared (not recorded which).

Turning to this clone: The sequenced fragment ends 3 residues before the CDR3 boundary, so the rest is inferred from the germline J gene. This chain links TRBV7-2 with TRBJ1-5; D not certain. From germline, CDR1 is SGHTA and CDR2 FQGNSA. V dropped 1 base and J dropped 0 bases, with 4 bases sitting between them. This CDR3 is 14 amino acids long. The CDR3 sequence: CASSLVDSNQPQHF. Incomplete CDR3 DNA: TGTGCCAGCAGCTTAGTAGATAGCAATCAGCCC. The full variable domain, in which reference TRBV7-2 and TRBJ1-5 provide the parts outside the CDR3, is GAGVSQSPSNKVTEKGKDVELRCDPISGHTALYWYRQSLGQGLEFLIYFQGNSAPDKSGLPSDRFSAERTGGSVSTLTIQRTQQEDSAVYLCASSLVDSNQPQHFGDGTRLSIL.

Notes on this clone: The read stops 3 residues short of the end of the CDR3; the missing end is completed from the germline J gene. The chain couples TRBV5-5 to TRBJ1-4; no clear D. V was trimmed by 0 bases and J by 5 bases, leaving 8 bases between them. The CDR3 totals 14 residues. CDR1 is SGHKS, CDR2 YYEKEE, per germline (reference sequence). Incomplete CDR3 DNA: TGTGCCAGCAGCTTGGGACTCCGAAATGAAAAA. Encoded protein: CASSLGLRNEK. The full-length CDR3 reads as CASSLGLRNEKLFF.

Remarks on this clone: From the germline J gene comes the end of the CDR3, since the read stops 3 residues before it. The chain links TRBV10-3 to TRBJ1-5; D call uncertain. This CDR3 has 13 amino acids. V was pared by 7 bases and J by 4 bases, with 11 bases between. Germline V gene lookup returns CDR1 ENHRY and CDR2 SYGVKD. The CDR3 sequence: CAITSSQNQPQHF. The sequenced part of the CDR3 DNA is TGTGCCATCACTTCCTCGCAGAATCAGCCC.

A remark on this clone: Sequencing ends 3 residues short of the CDR3 end; the germline J gene provides the rest. The gene calls are TRBV2 and TRBJ2-1; TRBD2 matches at 10 bases. The junction had 9 bases not matched to a gene; V was cut back by 6 bases and J by 7 bases. Germline CDR1 reads SNHLY; CDR2 reads FYNNEI. The CDR3 runs 15 residues. The sequenced part of the CDR3 DNA is TGTGCCAGCAGGATATTAGCGGGAGGCTCTAATGAG. Its translation: CASRILAGGSNE. The CDR3 as a whole reads CASRILAGGSNEQFF.

As to this clone: The CDR3 end falls 3 residues outside the read, so it is completed with the germline J gene. The J gene is TRBJ1-1, the V gene TRBV28, with TRBD1 identical over 10 bases. Germline CDR1 reads MDHEN; CDR2 reads SYDVKM. CDR3 length equals 15 residues. J lost 2 bases, V lost 5 bases, and 5 bases had no gene match. The CDR3 reads CASSPGTGVNTEAFF. Incomplete CDR3 DNA: TGTGCCAGCAGTCCTGGGACAGGGGTTAACACTGAA.

Note on this clone: The read ends 3 residues early relative to the CDR3; the germline J gene fills the gap. The genes are TRBV20-1 and TRBJ1-2; no clear D. Germline-derived CDR1 and CDR2 are DFQATT and SNEGSKA (reference sequence). CDR3 size: 13 residues. CDR3 sequence reads: CSARDRAVVGYTF. The CDR3 bases that were read are TGCAGTGCTAGAGATCGAGCGGTAGTCGGC.